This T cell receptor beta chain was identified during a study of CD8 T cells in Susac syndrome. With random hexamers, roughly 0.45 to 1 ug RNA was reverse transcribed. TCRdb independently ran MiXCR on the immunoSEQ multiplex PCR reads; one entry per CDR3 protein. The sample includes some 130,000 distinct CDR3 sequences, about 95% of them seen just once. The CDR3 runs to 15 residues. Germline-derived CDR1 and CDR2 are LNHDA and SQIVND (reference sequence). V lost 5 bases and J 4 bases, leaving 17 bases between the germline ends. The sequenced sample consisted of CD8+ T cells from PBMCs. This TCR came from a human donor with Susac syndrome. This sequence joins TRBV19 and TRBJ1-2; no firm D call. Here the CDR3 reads CASSFSVDSAYGYTF. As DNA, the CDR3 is TGTGCCAGTAGTTTTTCGGTGGATTCAGCCTATGGCTACACCTTC.